This record concerns one T cell receptor beta chain sequence. This sample is drawn from a study of blood T cell repertoires in COVID-19. Across the whole study: The United States, Italy and Spain supplied acute and convalescent COVID-19 samples.

The CDR3 is 15 residues long. V lost 1 base and J lost 3, with 10 bases in between. Germline V CDR1 and CDR2: LGHDT, YNNKEL (reference sequence). Residents of under 25 US areas, aged roughly 18 to 89 years, made up the participants. Membership in each cohort depended on participant-reported clinical history. Profiled with immunoSEQ multiplex PCR; TCRdb holds only in-frame clones, not every one. The sample lists around 400,000 clones, nearly 90% occurring once. The chain has TRBV3-1 (or the pseudogene TRBV3-2) and TRBJ1-3, with D tentatively TRBD1 (5 bases). The source of this sequence is a woman under 40 who had recovered from COVID-19. Sequenced: PBMCs or T cells enriched from blood (not recorded which). The CDR3 coding sequence is TGTGCCAGCAGCCAAGCCACAGGAGTTGGAAACACCATATATTTT. Residues: CASSQATGVGNTIYF.